A single T cell receptor beta chain is shown here with its context. This CDR3 is 19 amino acids long. Germline V gene lookup returns CDR1 SGDLS and CDR2 YYNGEE. Trimming at V came to 3 bases and at J to 0 bases, leaving 14 bases not matched to a gene. This sample is part of a study of blood T cell repertoires in COVID-19. Data came from immunoSEQ multiplex PCR; TCRdb stores just in-frame clones and leaves some out. Seen here are over 45,000 clones, roughly 80% observed once, and the top ten hold approximately 4.5%. This sequence originates from a man between 45 and 60 years old with active COVID-19. The chain combines TRBV9 with TRBJ2-1; 8 nucleotides align to TRBD1. Sequenced input: peripheral blood. DNA of the CDR3: TGTGCCAGCAGCGACCGCGACAGGGGAATAATTAGCTCCTACAATGAGCAGTTCTTC. Translation gives CASSDRDRGIISSYNEQFF.